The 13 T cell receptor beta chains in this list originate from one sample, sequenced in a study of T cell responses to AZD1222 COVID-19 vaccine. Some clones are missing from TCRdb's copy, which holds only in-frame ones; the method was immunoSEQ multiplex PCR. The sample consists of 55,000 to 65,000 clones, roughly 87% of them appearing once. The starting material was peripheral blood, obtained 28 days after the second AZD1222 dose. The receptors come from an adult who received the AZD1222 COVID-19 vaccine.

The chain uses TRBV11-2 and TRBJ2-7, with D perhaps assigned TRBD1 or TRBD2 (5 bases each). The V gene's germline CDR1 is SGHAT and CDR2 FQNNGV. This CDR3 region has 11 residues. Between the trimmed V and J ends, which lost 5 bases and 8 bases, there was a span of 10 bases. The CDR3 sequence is CASSPTGQQYF. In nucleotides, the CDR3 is TGTGCCAGCAGCCCGACGGGACAGCAGTACTTC.

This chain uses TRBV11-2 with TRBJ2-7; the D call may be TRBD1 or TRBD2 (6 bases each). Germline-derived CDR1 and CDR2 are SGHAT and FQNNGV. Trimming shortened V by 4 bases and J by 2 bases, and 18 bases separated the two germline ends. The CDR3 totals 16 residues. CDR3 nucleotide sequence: TGTGCCAGCAGCTCTCCCGGGCGGGACATCACCTACGAGCAGTACTTC. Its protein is CASSSPGRDITYEQYF.

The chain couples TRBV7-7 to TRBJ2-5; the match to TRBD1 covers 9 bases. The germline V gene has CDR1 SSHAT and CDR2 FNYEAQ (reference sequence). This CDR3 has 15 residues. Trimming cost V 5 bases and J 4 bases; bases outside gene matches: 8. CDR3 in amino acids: CASSGTGGWGETQYF. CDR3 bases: TGTGCCAGCAGCGGAACAGGGGGCTGGGGAGAGACCCAGTACTTC.

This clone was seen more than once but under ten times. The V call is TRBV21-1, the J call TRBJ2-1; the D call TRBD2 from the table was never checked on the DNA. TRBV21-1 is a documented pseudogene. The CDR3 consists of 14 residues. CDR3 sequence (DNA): TGTGCCAGCAGCACAACTAGCGGGAGCAATGAGCAGTTCTTC. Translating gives CASSTTSGSNEQFF.

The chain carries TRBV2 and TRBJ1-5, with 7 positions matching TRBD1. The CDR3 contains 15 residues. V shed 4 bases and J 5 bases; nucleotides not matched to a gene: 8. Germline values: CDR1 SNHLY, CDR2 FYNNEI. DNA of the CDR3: TGTGCCAGCAGTGGACAGGGTAGGGGCCATCAGCCCCAGCATTTT. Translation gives CASSGQGRGHQPQHF.

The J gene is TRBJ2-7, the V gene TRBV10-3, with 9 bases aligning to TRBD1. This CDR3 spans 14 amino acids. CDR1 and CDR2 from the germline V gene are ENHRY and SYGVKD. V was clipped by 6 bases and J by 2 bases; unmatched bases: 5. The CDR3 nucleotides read TGTGCCATCAGGGCGGACAGGGGCACCTACGAGCAGTACTTC. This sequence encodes CAIRADRGTYEQYF.

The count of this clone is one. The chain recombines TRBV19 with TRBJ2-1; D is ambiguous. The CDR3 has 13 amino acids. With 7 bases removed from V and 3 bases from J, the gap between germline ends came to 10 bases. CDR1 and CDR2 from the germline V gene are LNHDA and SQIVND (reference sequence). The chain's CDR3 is CASIGVYYNEQFF. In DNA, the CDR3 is TGTGCCAGTATTGGGGTATACTACAATGAGCAGTTCTTC. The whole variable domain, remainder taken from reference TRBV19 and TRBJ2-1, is DGGITQSPKYLFRKEGQNVTLSCEQNLNHDAMYWYRQDPGQGLRLIYYSQIVNDFQKGDIAEGYSVSREKKESFPLTVTSAQKNPTAFYLCASIGVYYNEQFFGPGTRLTVL.

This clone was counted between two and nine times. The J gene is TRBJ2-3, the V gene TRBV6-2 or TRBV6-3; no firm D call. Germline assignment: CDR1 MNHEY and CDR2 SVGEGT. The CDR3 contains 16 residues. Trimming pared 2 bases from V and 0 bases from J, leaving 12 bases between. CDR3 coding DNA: TGTGCCAGCAGTTACGGAAGTGCCAGGAGCACAGATACGCAGTATTTT. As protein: CASSYGSARSTDTQYF.

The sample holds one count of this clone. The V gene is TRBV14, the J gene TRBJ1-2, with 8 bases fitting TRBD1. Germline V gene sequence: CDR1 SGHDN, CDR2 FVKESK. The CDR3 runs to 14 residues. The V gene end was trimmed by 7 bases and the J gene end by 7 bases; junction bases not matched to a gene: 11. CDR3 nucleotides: TGTGCCAGCACCCCTTTCGCAGGGGGCTCTGGCTACACCTTC. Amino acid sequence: CASTPFAGGSGYTF.

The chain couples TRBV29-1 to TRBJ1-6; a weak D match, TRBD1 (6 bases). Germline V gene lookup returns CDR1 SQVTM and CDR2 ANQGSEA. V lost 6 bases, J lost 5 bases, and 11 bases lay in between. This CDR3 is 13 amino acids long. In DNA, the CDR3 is TGCAGCGTCCAGGGGCTGGATAATTCACCCCTCCACTTT. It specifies CSVQGLDNSPLHF. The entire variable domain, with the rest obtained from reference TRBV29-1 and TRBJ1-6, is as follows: SAVISQKPSRDICQRGTSLTIQCQVDSQVTMMFWYRQQPGQSLTLIATANQGSEATYESGFVIDKFPISRPNLTFSTLTVSNMSPEDSSIYLCSVQGLDNSPLHFGNGTRLTVT.

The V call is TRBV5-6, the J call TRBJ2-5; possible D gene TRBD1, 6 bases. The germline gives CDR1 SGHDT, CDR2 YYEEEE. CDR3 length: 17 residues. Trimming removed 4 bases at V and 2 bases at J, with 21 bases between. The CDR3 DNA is TGTGCCAGCAGCCAGGGGAAAAATGTCATCGGTCAAGAGACCCAGTACTTC. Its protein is CASSQGKNVIGQETQYF. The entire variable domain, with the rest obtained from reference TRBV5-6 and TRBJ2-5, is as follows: DAGVTQSPTHLIKTRGQQVTLRCSPKSGHDTVSWYQQALGQGPQFIFQYYEEEERQRGNFPDRFSGHQFPNYSSELNVNALLLGDSALYLCASSQGKNVIGQETQYFGPGTRLLVL.

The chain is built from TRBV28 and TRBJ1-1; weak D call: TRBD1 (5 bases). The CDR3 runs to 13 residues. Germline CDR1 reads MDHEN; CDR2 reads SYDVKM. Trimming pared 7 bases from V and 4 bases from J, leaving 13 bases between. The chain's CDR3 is CASTGFSGTEAFF. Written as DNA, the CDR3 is TGTGCCAGCACAGGGTTTTCGGGCACTGAAGCTTTCTTT.

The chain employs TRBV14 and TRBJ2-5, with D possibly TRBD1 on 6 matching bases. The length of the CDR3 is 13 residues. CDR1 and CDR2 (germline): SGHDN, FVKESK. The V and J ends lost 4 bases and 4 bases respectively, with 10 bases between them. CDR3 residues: CASSRGQSETQYF. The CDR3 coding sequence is TGTGCCAGCAGCCGAGGACAGTCAGAGACCCAGTACTTC. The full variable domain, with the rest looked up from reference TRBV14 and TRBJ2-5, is EAGVTQFPSHSVIEKGQTVTLRCDPISGHDNLYWYRRVMGKEIKFLLHFVKESKQDESGMPNNRFLAERTGGTYSTLKVQPAELEDSGVYFCASSRGQSETQYFGPGTRLLVL.